This T cell receptor beta chain was found in a study of T cell responses to AZD1222 COVID-19 vaccine. Data came from immunoSEQ multiplex PCR; TCRdb stores just in-frame clones and leaves some out. Of roughly 150,000 clones listed, approximately 90% are singletons. V was clipped by 4 bases and J by 4 bases; unmatched bases: 4. The CDR3 length is 15 residues. Germline V lookup: CDR1 SNHLY, CDR2 FYNNEI. The study's findings and limits: Mapped onto spike, vaccine-associated CD4 TCRs spanned it and were dominant at 160-218 and 743-854. Once two AZD1222 doses were given, Spike-specific TCR breadth and depth went up.

On this clone: Its specificity is not known.

The sequence derives from an adult who received the AZD1222 COVID-19 vaccine. The chain carries TRBV2 and TRBJ2-2, with 9 positions matching TRBD1. Material: peripheral blood, obtained 28 days after the second AZD1222 dose. CDR3 in DNA: TGTGCCAGCAGTGGACAGGGGGTCGTCACCGGGGAGCTGTTTTTT. Translated: CASSGQGVVTGELFF.